Shown below are 23 T cell receptor beta chains from a single sample sequenced in a study of T cell changes during pregnancy in multiple sclerosis. Sequencing used immunoSEQ multiplex PCR; TCRdb keeps in-frame clones, though not all of them. The top ten hold more than 2% of the sample, which has around 95,000 clones, approximately 90% seen once. The sample consisted of peripheral blood, taken after pregnancy. The receptors shown here come from a female donor in good health, enrolled as a control in a pregnancy study.

This clone occurred once. V is TRBV9 and J is TRBJ2-1; TRBD2 matches 7 bases. The junction had 6 bases not matched to a gene; V was cut back by 6 bases and J by 0 bases. The CDR3 extends over 15 amino acids. Germline V CDR1 and CDR2: SGDLS, YYNGEE. The CDR3 bases are TGTGCCAGCACGCCCGGGACTAACTCCTACAATGAGCAGTTCTTC. Translation: CASTPGTNSYNEQFF.

This clone was counted once. The V and J genes are TRBV7-8 and TRBJ2-1; TRBD1 aligns across 11 bases. This CDR3 spans 17 amino acids. Germline CDR1 is SGHVS and CDR2 is FQNEAQ. V lost 6 bases to trimming and J lost 5 bases; unmatched junction nucleotides: 12. The CDR3 reads CASSRTLGQGVNNEQFF. CDR3 coding DNA: TGTGCCAGCAGTCGTACCTTGGGACAGGGGGTGAACAATGAGCAGTTCTTC.

The chain has TRBV5-1 and TRBJ2-3; 8 bases fit TRBD2. Germline CDR1 is SGHRS and CDR2 is YFSETQ. The CDR3 contains 13 residues. The J segment lost 6 bases and the V segment lost 7 bases, leaving 7 bases of the junction unmatched. This CDR3 reads CASRTGGSDTQYF. CDR3 in DNA: TGCGCCAGCCGAACGGGAGGGAGCGATACGCAGTATTTT.

This chain connects TRBV19 to TRBJ2-3, with 11 bases aligning to TRBD2. This CDR3 comprises 16 residues. CDR1 LNHDA and CDR2 SQIVND come from the germline V gene (reference sequence). V lost 3 bases, J lost 4 bases, and 6 bases stayed unmatched. The CDR3 region has the DNA TGTGCCAGTAGTATGCTAGCGGGAGGATTGGCAGATACGCAGTATTTT. Its translation is CASSMLAGGLADTQYF. The whole variable domain, filled in from reference TRBV19 and TRBJ2-3, reads DGGITQSPKYLFRKEGQNVTLSCEQNLNHDAMYWYRQDPGQGLRLIYYSQIVNDFQKGDIAEGYSVSREKKESFPLTVTSAQKNPTAFYLCASSMLAGGLADTQYFGPGTRLTVL.

V gene TRBV27 combines with J gene TRBJ2-7, with 8 nucleotides matching TRBD1. The CDR3 totals 13 residues. The trim removed 6 bases at V and 6 bases at J, leaving 7 bases unmatched. Germline CDR1 reads MNHEY; CDR2 reads SMNVEV (reference sequence). The CDR3 loop is CASSPRGLFEQYF. Written as DNA, the CDR3 is TGTGCCAGCAGCCCCAGGGGGCTATTCGAGCAGTACTTC.

The genes are TRBV5-1 and TRBJ2-1; TRBD2 might be the D (6 bases). The CDR3 has 15 residues. Trimming cost V 4 bases and J 4 bases, with 15 bases left between them. From germline, CDR1 is SGHRS and CDR2 YFSETQ. The CDR3 region has the DNA TGCGCCAGCAGCCTTTACGGGGGAGTTTACAATGAGCAGTTCTTC. It encodes CASSLYGGVYNEQFF.

The gene calls are TRBV9 and TRBJ2-1, with 7 bases fitting TRBD1. Germline V lookup: CDR1 SGDLS, CDR2 YYNGEE. CDR3 length equals 14 residues. V was clipped by 3 bases and J by 6 bases; unmatched bases: 6. The CDR3 loop reads CASSATGYGNEQFF. As DNA, the CDR3 is TGTGCCAGCAGCGCGACAGGGTACGGCAATGAGCAGTTCTTC.

This rearrangement joins TRBV14 to TRBJ2-7; no clear D. The CDR3 covers 12 residues. CDR1 SGHDN and CDR2 FVKESK come from the germline V gene. The V end was cut by 2 bases, the J end by 2 bases, with 4 bases between. The chain's CDR3 is CASSQSAYEQYF. The DNA of the CDR3 is TGTGCCAGCAGCCAATCGGCCTACGAGCAGTACTTC. Supplemented by reference TRBV14 and TRBJ2-7, the full variable domain reads EAGVTQFPSHSVIEKGQTVTLRCDPISGHDNLYWYRRVMGKEIKFLLHFVKESKQDESGMPNNRFLAERTGGTYSTLKVQPAELEDSGVYFCASSQSAYEQYFGPGTRLTVT.

The rearrangement links TRBV5-5 to TRBJ1-2; TRBD1 matches 7 bases. V gave up 1 base and J gave up 3 bases; unmatched junction bases: 0. CDR3 length: 13 residues. Germline CDR1 reads SGHKS; CDR2 reads YYEKEE (reference sequence). CDR3 residues: CASSLTGDYGYTF. For the CDR3, the DNA is TGTGCCAGCAGCTTGACAGGGGACTATGGCTACACCTTC.

This sequence joins TRBV28 and TRBJ1-1; D unresolved. The CDR3 runs to 17 residues. Germline V gene data show CDR1 as MDHEN and CDR2 as SYDVKM. V lost 2 bases, J lost 4 bases, and 20 bases lay in between. The DNA for the CDR3 is TGTGCCAGCAGTTTAGTGATCTGGCAGGCCTCGGTCACTGAAGCTTTCTTT. Translating it yields CASSLVIWQASVTEAFF.

The gene calls are TRBV5-1 and TRBJ2-1, with 8 bases aligning to TRBD2. Germline CDR1 reads SGHRS; CDR2 reads YFSETQ. The V gene end was trimmed by 2 bases and the J gene end by 0 bases; junction bases not matched to a gene: 1. This CDR3 spans 15 amino acids. The CDR3 DNA follows: TGCGCCAGCAGCTTTACTAGCGGCTCCTACAATGAGCAGTTCTTC. It translates to CASSFTSGSYNEQFF.

The chain has TRBV27 and TRBJ2-1; TRBD2 matches at 9 bases. The CDR3 sequence is 17 residues long. Losses at the gene ends were 6 bases for V and 0 bases for J; bases not matched to a gene: 9. Germline CDR1 and CDR2: MNHEY and SMNVEV (reference sequence). This CDR3 is CASSTGRGGVSYNEQFF. CDR3 nucleotide sequence: TGTGCCAGCAGCACCGGGCGGGGGGGTGTCTCCTACAATGAGCAGTTCTTC.

This clone was detected only once. CDR3 bases: TGTGCCAGCAGTTACTCGAGCCGGGGGGGGCCGGGCCACAATGAGCAGTTCTTC. This translates into CASSYSSRGGPGHNEQFF. The chain carries TRBV6-7 and TRBJ2-1, with 8 bases identical to TRBD2. TRBV6-7 is labeled an ORF, and its function is uncertain. The CDR3 consists of 18 residues. V gave up 0 bases and J gave up 5 bases; unmatched junction bases: 12.

V is TRBV7-8 and J is TRBJ2-1, with 13 bases lining up with TRBD2. The V gene end was trimmed by 4 bases and the J gene end by 2 bases; junction bases not matched to a gene: 5. CDR1 is SGHVS, CDR2 FQNEAQ, per germline. CDR3 length: 17 residues. CDR3 amino acids: CASSWGLAGRAYNEQFF. DNA of the CDR3: TGTGCCAGCAGCTGGGGACTAGCGGGAAGGGCCTACAATGAGCAGTTCTTC.

V gene TRBV5-6 combines with J gene TRBJ2-5, with D tentatively TRBD1 (6 bases). The germline V gene has CDR1 SGHDT and CDR2 YYEEEE. The CDR3 has 16 amino acids. Trimming took off 6 bases at V and 2 bases at J, with 20 bases between the two ends. This CDR3 is CASTLGVRGPQETQYF. CDR3 nucleotide sequence: TGTGCCAGCACCCTTGGAGTCAGGGGTCCACAAGAGACCCAGTACTTC. Combining the CDR3 with reference TRBV5-6 and TRBJ2-5 gives the whole variable domain DAGVTQSPTHLIKTRGQQVTLRCSPKSGHDTVSWYQQALGQGPQFIFQYYEEEERQRGNFPDRFSGHQFPNYSSELNVNALLLGDSALYLCASTLGVRGPQETQYFGPGTRLLVL.

The chain links TRBV6-5 to TRBJ1-1; no firm D call. Germline lookup yields CDR1 MNHEY and CDR2 SVGAGI. V was shortened by 6 bases and J by 3 bases, with 11 bases between the two germline ends. The CDR3 totals 13 residues. CDR3 sequence (DNA): TGTGCCAGCAGCCGCGTCAGGCACACTGAAGCTTTCTTT. The encoded protein is CASSRVRHTEAFF.

This clone was seen only a few times. The CDR3 DNA follows: TGCGCCAGCAGCTTGGTAGTAGCGGGAGGCCAGGATGAGCAGTTCTTC. It codes for CASSLVVAGGQDEQFF. This chain joins TRBV5-1 and TRBJ2-1, with 10 nucleotides matching TRBD2. The germline V gene encodes CDR1 SGHRS and CDR2 YFSETQ. The V segment lost 0 bases and the J segment 8 bases; nucleotides outside the gene matches: 8. This CDR3 is built from 16 residues.

The J gene is TRBJ2-5, the V gene TRBV28; 11 bases are shared with TRBD2. Germline V gene sequence: CDR1 MDHEN, CDR2 SYDVKM. V lost 5 bases to trimming and J lost 7 bases; unmatched junction nucleotides: 3. The CDR3 has 13 residues. CDR3 region: CASSPGLAGTQYF. CDR3 DNA sequence: TGTGCCAGCAGTCCCGGACTAGCGGGGACCCAGTACTTC.

Here the CDR3 DNA reads TGTGCCTGTTCCCTTGTTGGGGGCCTCGAGCAGTACTTC. This encodes CACSLVGGLEQYF. The V gene is TRBV6-5, the J gene TRBJ2-7; D is possibly TRBD1 (6 bases). The V end was cut by 11 bases, the J end by 6 bases, with 20 bases between. Germline CDR1 and CDR2: MNHEY and SVGAGI. CDR3 length equals 13 residues.

The CDR3 loop reads CASIRGGDTGELFF. As DNA, the CDR3 is TGCGCCAGCATTAGGGGGGGGGACACCGGGGAGCTGTTTTTT. The genes are TRBV10-2 and TRBJ2-2; possibly TRBD2 for D (7 bases). Trimming removed 7 bases at V and 3 bases at J, with 12 bases between. This CDR3 has 14 amino acids. In germline, CDR1 is WSHSY, CDR2 SAAADI.

The gene calls are TRBV15 and TRBJ1-1; D is uncertain. The ends were cut back, 0 bases at V and 1 base at J, with 6 bases in the middle. Germline lookup yields CDR1 LNHNV and CDR2 YYDKDF (reference sequence). This CDR3 contains 14 residues. The CDR3, as DNA: TGTGCCACCAGCAGAGAATCCGGGAACACTGAAGCTTTCTTT. It translates to CATSRESGNTEAFF.

The chain joins TRBV7-6 to TRBJ2-5, with 8 nucleotides matching TRBD2. This CDR3 spans 19 amino acids. Germline loops: CDR1 SGHVS, CDR2 FNYEAQ. The V gene end was trimmed by 2 bases and the J gene end by 2 bases; junction bases not matched to a gene: 16. The chain's CDR3 is CASSLMSGGPEKPQETQYF. As DNA, the CDR3 is TGTGCCAGCAGCTTAATGTCGGGGGGGCCGGAAAAACCACAAGAGACCCAGTACTTC. Based on the CDR3 plus reference TRBV7-6 and TRBJ2-5, the full variable domain is GAGVSQSPRYKVTKRGQDVALRCDPISGHVSLYWYRQALGQGPEFLTYFNYEAQQDKSGLPNDRFSAERPEGSISTLTIQRTEQRDSAMYRCASSLMSGGPEKPQETQYFGPGTRLLVL.

This chain joins TRBV27 and TRBJ2-7, with 8 nucleotides matching TRBD2. CDR1 is MNHEY, CDR2 SMNVEV, per germline (reference sequence). CDR3 length: 15 residues. V lost 3 bases to trimming and J lost 6 bases; unmatched junction nucleotides: 10. The CDR3 nucleotides are TGTGCCAGCAGTTTTTCACCGGGAGGGATTCGCGAGCAGTACTTC. Its translation: CASSFSPGGIREQYF.